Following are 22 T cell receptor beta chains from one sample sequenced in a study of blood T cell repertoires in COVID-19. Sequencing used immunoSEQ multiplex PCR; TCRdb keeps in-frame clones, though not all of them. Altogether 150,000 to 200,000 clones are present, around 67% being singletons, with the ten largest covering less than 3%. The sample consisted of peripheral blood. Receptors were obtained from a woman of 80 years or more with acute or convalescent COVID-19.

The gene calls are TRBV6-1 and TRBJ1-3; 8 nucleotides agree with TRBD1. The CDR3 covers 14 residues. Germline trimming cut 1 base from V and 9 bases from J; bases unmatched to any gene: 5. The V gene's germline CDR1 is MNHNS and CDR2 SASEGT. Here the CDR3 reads CASSEDGQGGTIYF. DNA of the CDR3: TGTGCCAGCAGTGAAGACGGACAGGGAGGCACCATATATTTT.

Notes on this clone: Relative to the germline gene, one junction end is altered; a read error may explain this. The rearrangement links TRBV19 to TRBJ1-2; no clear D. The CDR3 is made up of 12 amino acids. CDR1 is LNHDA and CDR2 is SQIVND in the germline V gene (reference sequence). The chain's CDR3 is CASTYQRGFLAF. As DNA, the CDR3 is TGTGCCAGTACTTATCAGAGAGGGTTTCTCGCCTTC.

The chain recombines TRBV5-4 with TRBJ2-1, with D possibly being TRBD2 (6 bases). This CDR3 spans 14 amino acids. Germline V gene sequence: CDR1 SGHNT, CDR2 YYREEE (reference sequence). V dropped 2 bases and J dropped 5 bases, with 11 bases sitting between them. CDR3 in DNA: TGTGCCAGCAGCTTCCGGGACTCGCACAATGAGCAGTTCTTC. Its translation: CASSFRDSHNEQFF.

The CDR3 nucleotides read TGTGCCATCAGTGAGTCCCGTTTTCAGCCCCAGCATTTT. Residues: CAISESRFQPQHF. The rearrangement links TRBV10-3 to TRBJ1-5; D gene ambiguous. Germline assignment: CDR1 ENHRY and CDR2 SYGVKD. V was clipped by 0 bases and J by 6 bases, with 6 bases between them. The CDR3 length is 13 residues.

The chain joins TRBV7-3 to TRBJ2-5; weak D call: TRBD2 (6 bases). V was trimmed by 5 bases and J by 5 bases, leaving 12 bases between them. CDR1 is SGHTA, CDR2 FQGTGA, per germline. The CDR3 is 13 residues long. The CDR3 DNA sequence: TGTGCCAGCAGCCGGGGGAGCTCCGAGACCCAGTACTTC. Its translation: CASSRGSSETQYF.

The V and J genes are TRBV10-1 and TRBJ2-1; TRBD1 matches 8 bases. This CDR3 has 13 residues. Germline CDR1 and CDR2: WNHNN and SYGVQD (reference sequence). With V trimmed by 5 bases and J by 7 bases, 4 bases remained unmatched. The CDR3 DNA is TGCGCCAGCAGTACCTGGACAGGGAATGAGCAGTTCTTC. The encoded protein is CASSTWTGNEQFF.

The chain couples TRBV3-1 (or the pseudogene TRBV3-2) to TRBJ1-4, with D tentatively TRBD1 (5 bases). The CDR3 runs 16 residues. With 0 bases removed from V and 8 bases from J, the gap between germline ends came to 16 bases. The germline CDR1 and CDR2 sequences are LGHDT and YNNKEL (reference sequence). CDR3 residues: CASSQDFIGDREKLFF. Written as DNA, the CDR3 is TGTGCCAGCAGCCAAGATTTCATAGGGGATCGCGAAAAACTGTTTTTT.

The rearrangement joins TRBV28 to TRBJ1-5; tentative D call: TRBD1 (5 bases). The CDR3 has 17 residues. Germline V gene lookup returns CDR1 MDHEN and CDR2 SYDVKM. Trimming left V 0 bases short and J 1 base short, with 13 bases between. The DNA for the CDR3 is TGTGCCAGCAGTTTATGGGGGCTACGAATAAGCAATCAGCCCCAGCATTTT. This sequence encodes CASSLWGLRISNQPQHF.

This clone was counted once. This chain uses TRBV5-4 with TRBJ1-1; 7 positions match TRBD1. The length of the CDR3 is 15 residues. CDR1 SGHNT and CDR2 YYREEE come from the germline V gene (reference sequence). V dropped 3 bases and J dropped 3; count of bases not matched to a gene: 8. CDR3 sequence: CASSSWTGSHTEAFF. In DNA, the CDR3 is TGTGCCAGCAGCTCCTGGACAGGATCGCACACTGAAGCTTTCTTT. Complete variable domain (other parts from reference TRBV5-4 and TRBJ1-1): ETGVTQSPTHLIKTRGQQVTLRCSSQSGHNTVSWYQQALGQGPQFIFQYYREEENGRGNFPPRFSGLQFPNYSSELNVNALELDDSALYLCASSSWTGSHTEAFFGQGTRLTVV.

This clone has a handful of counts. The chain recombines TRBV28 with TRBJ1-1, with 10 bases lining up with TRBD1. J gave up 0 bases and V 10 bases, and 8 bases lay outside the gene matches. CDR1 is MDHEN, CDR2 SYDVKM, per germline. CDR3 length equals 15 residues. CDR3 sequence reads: CATGTGEVLNTEAFF. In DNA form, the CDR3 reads TGTGCCACAGGGACAGGGGAGGTTCTGAACACTGAAGCTTTCTTT. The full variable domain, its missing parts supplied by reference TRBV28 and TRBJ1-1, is DVKVTQSSRYLVKRTGEKVFLECVQDMDHENMFWYRQDPGLGLRLIYFSYDVKMKEKGDIPEGYSVSREKKERFSLILESASTNQTSMYLCATGTGEVLNTEAFFGQGTRLTVV.

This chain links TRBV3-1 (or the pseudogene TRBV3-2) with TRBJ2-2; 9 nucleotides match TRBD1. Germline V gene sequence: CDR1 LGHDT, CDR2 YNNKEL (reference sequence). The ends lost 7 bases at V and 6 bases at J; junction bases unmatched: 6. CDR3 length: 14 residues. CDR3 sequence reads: CASNDRGSAGELFF. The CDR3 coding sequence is TGTGCCAGCAATGACAGGGGGTCGGCCGGGGAGCTGTTTTTT.

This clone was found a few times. DNA of the CDR3: TGTGCCAGTAGGAGCCCACTAGCGGGAGTGGTCACCGGGGAGCTGTTTTTT. Translation: CASRSPLAGVVTGELFF. This chain connects TRBV19 to TRBJ2-2, with TRBD2 matching over 11 bases. The CDR3 contains 17 residues. CDR1 is LNHDA, CDR2 SQIVND, per germline (reference sequence). V gave up 6 bases and J gave up 4 bases; unmatched junction bases: 10.

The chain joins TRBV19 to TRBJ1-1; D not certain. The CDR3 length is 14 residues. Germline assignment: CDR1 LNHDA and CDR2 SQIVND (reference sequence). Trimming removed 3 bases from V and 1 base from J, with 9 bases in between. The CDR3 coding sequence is TGTGCCAGTAGTATTAGCCCGCGGAACACTGAAGCTTTCTTT. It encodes CASSISPRNTEAFF.

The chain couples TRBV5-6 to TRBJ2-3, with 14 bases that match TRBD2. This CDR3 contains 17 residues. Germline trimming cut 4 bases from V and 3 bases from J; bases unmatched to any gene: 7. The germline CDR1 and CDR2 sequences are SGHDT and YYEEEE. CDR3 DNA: TGTGCCAGCAGCCCCTGGGGACTAGCGGGAGTGACAGATACGCAGTATTTT. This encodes CASSPWGLAGVTDTQYF.

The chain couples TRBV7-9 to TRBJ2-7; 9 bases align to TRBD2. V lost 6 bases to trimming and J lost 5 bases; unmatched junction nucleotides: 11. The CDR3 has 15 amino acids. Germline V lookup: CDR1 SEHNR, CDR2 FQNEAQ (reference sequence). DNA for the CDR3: TGTGCCAGCAGGTCTTCGGGGCGGGAGGGCAACGAGCAGTACTTC. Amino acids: CASRSSGREGNEQYF.

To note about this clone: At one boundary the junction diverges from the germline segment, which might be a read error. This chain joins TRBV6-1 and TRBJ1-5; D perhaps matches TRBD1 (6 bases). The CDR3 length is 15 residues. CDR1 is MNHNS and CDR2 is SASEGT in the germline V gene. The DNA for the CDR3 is TGTGCCAGCAGCGAAGGACAGACTAGCAATCAGCCCCAGCATTTT. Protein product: CASSEGQTSNQPQHF.

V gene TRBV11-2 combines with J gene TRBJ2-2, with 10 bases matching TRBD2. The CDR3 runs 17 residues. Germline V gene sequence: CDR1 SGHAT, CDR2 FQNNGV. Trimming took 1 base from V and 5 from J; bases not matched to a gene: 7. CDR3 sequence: CASSLVLAGVSTGELFF. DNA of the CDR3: TGTGCCAGCAGCTTAGTTCTAGCGGGAGTTTCTACCGGGGAGCTGTTTTTT.

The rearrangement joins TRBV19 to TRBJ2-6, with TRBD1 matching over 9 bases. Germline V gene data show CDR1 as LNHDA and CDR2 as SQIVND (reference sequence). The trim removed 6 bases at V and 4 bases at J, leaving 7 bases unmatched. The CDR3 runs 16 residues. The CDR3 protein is CASSPIQGAGANVLTF. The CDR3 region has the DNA TGTGCCAGTAGCCCTATACAGGGGGCCGGGGCCAACGTCCTGACTTTC.

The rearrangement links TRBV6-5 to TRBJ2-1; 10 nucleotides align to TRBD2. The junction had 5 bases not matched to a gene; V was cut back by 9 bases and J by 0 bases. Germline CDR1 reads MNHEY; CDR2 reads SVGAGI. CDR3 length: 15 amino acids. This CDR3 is CASLLAGSSYNEQFF. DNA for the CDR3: TGTGCCAGTTTACTAGCGGGATCCTCCTACAATGAGCAGTTCTTC.

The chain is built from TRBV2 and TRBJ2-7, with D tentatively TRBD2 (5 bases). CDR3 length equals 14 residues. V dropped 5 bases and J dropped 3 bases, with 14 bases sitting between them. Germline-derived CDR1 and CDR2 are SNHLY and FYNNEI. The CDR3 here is CASSPRTDYYEQYF. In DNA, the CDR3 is TGTGCCAGCAGTCCACGGACTGATTACTACGAGCAGTACTTC.

CDR3 sequence (DNA): TGTGCCAGCAGTTACCAAGCGGGAGATGAAGCTTTCTTT. It specifies CASSYQAGDEAFF. The chain couples TRBV6-5 to TRBJ1-1; no firm D call. The V gene's germline CDR1 is MNHEY and CDR2 SVGAGI. This CDR3 comprises 13 residues. Trimming removed 2 bases from V and 7 bases from J, with 11 bases in between.

In DNA, the CDR3 is TGTGCCAGCAGTTTCTCCGCACTAGCGGGAGAGCACGAGCAGTACTTC. Protein product: CASSFSALAGEHEQYF. The rearrangement joins TRBV27 to TRBJ2-7; 11 bases are shared with TRBD2. The CDR3 is made up of 16 amino acids. Per the germline V gene, CDR1 is MNHEY and CDR2 is SMNVEV (reference sequence). Unmatched junction bases numbered 9, after V lost 3 bases and J lost 5 bases.